The 9 T cell receptor beta chains reported below all come from one sample, sequenced in a study of vaccination effects on CD4 cells after COVID-19. Sequencing followed a ViraFEST assay step that expanded antigen-specific CD4+ T cells with viral peptide pools. Following culture for around 10 days, CD4+ T cells were isolated. Generated by immunoSEQ multiplex PCR, the TCRdb table keeps only in-frame clones and is missing some. The table has more than 25,000 clones, approximately 68% seen once; the top ten hold 25% to 30%. No antigen has been identified for these receptors. This specimen consisted of CD4+ T cells from PBMCs cultured with HCoV-229E spike peptides, obtained before COVID-19 vaccination. The receptors originated from a human donor who received a COVID-19 vaccine.

The V gene is TRBV9, the J gene TRBJ1-2; no clear D. The germline CDR1 and CDR2 sequences are SGDLS and YYNGEE. Trimming pared 3 bases from V and 0 bases from J, leaving 9 bases between. The CDR3 consists of 14 residues. The DNA of the CDR3 is TGTGCCAGCAGCGCGTCGGGCTCTAACTATGGCTACACCTTC. Protein: CASSASGSNYGYTF.

V usage is TRBV27 and J usage is TRBJ2-1; 7 bases map to TRBD2. With V trimmed by 5 bases and J by 5 bases, 9 bases remained unmatched. This CDR3 contains 15 residues. Germline CDR1 MNHEY, CDR2 SMNVEV (reference sequence). CDR3 coding DNA: TGTGCCAGCAGTCAGGGAGGGTACCCCCACAATGAGCAGTTCTTC. Translated: CASSQGGYPHNEQFF.

The V call is TRBV12-3 or TRBV12-4, the J call TRBJ1-2; tentative D call: TRBD1 (5 bases). The CDR3 has 13 amino acids. The germline V and J ends were trimmed by 6 bases and 4 bases, with 12 bases remaining between them. CDR3 residues: CASRPTGAYGYTF. The DNA of the CDR3 is TGTGCCAGCAGACCAACAGGTGCCTATGGCTACACCTTC.

This clone was counted between two and nine times. The genes are TRBV2 and TRBJ1-5; 8 bases match TRBD1. The CDR3 runs to 16 residues. Germline-derived CDR1 and CDR2 are SNHLY and FYNNEI. V was pared by 1 base and J by 7 bases, with 9 bases of the junction left unmatched. The CDR3, as DNA: TGTGCCAGCAGTGAAGAGCAGGGGGCTAGGGGACAGCCCCAGCATTTT. It specifies CASSEEQGARGQPQHF.

This rearrangement joins TRBV19 to TRBJ2-7; D is unresolved. Trimming took 5 bases from V and 1 from J, leaving 9 bases between them. The CDR3 covers 13 residues. Germline V gene data show CDR1 as LNHDA and CDR2 as SQIVND (reference sequence). CDR3: CASSVGRSYEQYF. The CDR3 DNA follows: TGTGCCAGTAGTGTCGGCCGTTCCTACGAGCAGTACTTC.

This clone was seen more than once but under ten times. The V and J genes are TRBV9 and TRBJ2-3; 9 bases are shared with TRBD2. The germline gives CDR1 SGDLS, CDR2 YYNGEE. The CDR3 consists of 14 residues. V trimming: 1 base; J trimming: 5 bases; junction bases outside the gene matches: 2. In nucleotides, the CDR3 is TGTGCCAGCAGCGTACAAGCGGGGGGAGATACGCAGTATTTT. Protein sequence: CASSVQAGGDTQYF.

The chain employs TRBV27 and TRBJ1-5; 10 bases agree with TRBD1. The germline V gene encodes CDR1 MNHEY and CDR2 SMNVEV (reference sequence). V dropped 6 bases and J dropped 6; count of bases not matched to a gene: 8. The CDR3 runs to 15 residues. The CDR3 nucleotides read TGTGCCAGCAGACCCGGGACAGGGGTGGGTCAGCCCCAGCATTTT. This codes for CASRPGTGVGQPQHF.

This chain connects TRBV9 to TRBJ1-1; 8 bases match TRBD1. Germline values: CDR1 SGDLS, CDR2 YYNGEE. The V and J ends lost 4 bases and 4 bases, in that order; junction bases with no gene match: 6. The CDR3 spans 14 residues. This CDR3 is CASSPQGASTEAFF. The CDR3 nucleotides read TGTGCCAGCAGCCCCCAGGGGGCGAGCACTGAAGCTTTCTTT.

V usage is TRBV4-1 and J usage is TRBJ2-7, with 14 bases matching TRBD2. V dropped 4 bases and J dropped 4; count of bases not matched to a gene: 3. This CDR3 spans 15 amino acids. Germline CDR1 reads MGHRA; CDR2 reads YSYEKL. CDR3 sequence: CASSPGLAGGYEQYF. In DNA form, the CDR3 reads TGCGCCAGCAGCCCTGGACTAGCGGGAGGTTACGAGCAGTACTTC.